Listed here is a single T cell receptor beta chain. Its antigen is unknown. The record originates from a study of T cell responses to AZD1222 COVID-19 vaccine. V was clipped by 0 bases and J by 0 bases; unmatched bases: 6. Germline V gene data show CDR1 as LGHNA and CDR2 as YSLEER. The CDR3 is made up of 18 amino acids. Study-wide results and limits: Close to half of all spike-specific TCRs reportedly target regions of the variants that are unmutated. The study found Spike-specific TCR breadth and depth rose after two AZD1222 doses. Clonal diversity was possibly underestimated, and the donors were mostly white British, with more females.

Repertoires were generated with immunoSEQ multiplex PCR, while TCRdb's copy carries only in-frame clones and drops some. The sample consists of roughly 80,000 clones, just over 90% of them appearing once. The sequence derives from an adult in good health. The chain carries TRBV4-3 and TRBJ2-2, with 8 positions matching TRBD1. Specimen: peripheral blood, collected on day 0 of AZD1222 vaccination. This CDR3 reads CASSQEGPDRANTGELFF. For the CDR3, the DNA is TGCGCCAGCAGCCAAGAAGGCCCGGACAGGGCGAACACCGGGGAGCTGTTTTTT.